One sample yielded the 3 T cell receptor beta chains listed below, sequenced in a study of OX40 agonist ivuxolimab in advanced cancers. Clones were read by immunoSEQ multiplex PCR, and TCRdb kept only the in-frame ones, dropping some. In the table there are about 38,000 clones, 82% of which are singletons. Specimen: CD4+ or CD8+ T cells sorted from blood, collected in a trial of the OX40 agonist ivuxolimab. The receptor source for this set is an adult with an advanced solid tumor such as melanoma, head and neck, liver or kidney cancer.

The chain uses TRBV15 and TRBJ1-2, with no clear D. V was trimmed by 0 bases and J by 6 bases, leaving 11 bases between them. The CDR3 spans 14 residues. Germline V lookup: CDR1 LNHNV, CDR2 YYDKDF (reference sequence). This CDR3 reads CATSRDRGTHGYTF. CDR3 coding DNA: TGTGCCACCAGCAGAGATCGGGGAACCCATGGCTACACCTTC.

In this sample, this clone turned up once. V usage is TRBV21-1 and J usage is TRBJ2-7; TRBD2 was called by the table and not checked on the DNA. TRBV21-1 is classified as a pseudogene. The CDR3 covers 16 residues. The CDR3 DNA reads TGTGCCAGCAGCAAGAGTAGCGGGGGGGGCTGCAGCGAGCAGTACTTC. Translating gives CASSKSSGGGCSEQYF.

V and J are TRBV12-5 and TRBJ2-7; 10 bases align to TRBD2. Germline V gene data show CDR1 as LGHNT and CDR2 as FRNRAP. This CDR3 comprises 18 residues. Trimming took 8 bases from V and 1 from J; bases not matched to a gene: 17. CDR3 in amino acids: CASSPPAPFSGGSYEQYF. DNA for the CDR3: TGTGCTAGTAGCCCCCCCGCGCCTTTTAGCGGGGGGTCCTACGAGCAGTACTTC. Full variable domain (rest looked up from reference TRBV12-5 and TRBJ2-7): DARVTQTPRHKVTEMGQEVTMRCQPILGHNTVFWYRQTMMQGLELLAYFRNRAPLDDSGMPKDRFSAEMPDATLATLKIQPSEPRDSAVYFCASSPPAPFSGGSYEQYFGPGTRLTVT.